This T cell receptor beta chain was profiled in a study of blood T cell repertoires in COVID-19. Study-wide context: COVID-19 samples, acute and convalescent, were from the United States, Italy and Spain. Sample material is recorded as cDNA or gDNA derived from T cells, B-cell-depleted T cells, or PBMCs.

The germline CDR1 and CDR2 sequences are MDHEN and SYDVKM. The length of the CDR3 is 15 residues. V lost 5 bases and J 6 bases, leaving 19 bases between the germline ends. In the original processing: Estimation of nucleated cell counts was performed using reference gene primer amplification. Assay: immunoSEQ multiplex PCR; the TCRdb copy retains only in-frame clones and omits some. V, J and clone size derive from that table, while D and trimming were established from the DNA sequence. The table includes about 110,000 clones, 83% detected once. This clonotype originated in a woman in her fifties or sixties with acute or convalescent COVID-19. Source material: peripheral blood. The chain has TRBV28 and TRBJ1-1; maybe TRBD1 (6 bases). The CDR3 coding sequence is TGTGCCAGCAGTACAATGACAGGCCACAGGGCTGAAGCTTTCTTT. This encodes CASSTMTGHRAEAFF.